This TCR beta chain was identified during a study of vaccination and CD4 T cells after COVID-19. General study points: Counts of SARS-CoV-2-reactive clonotypes had a median that went from approximately 21 to 38, a nonsignificant change.

Concerning this clonotype itself: Antigen specificity is unknown.

The Oncomine TCR Beta short-read assay was applied to DNA of cultured CD4+ T cells. TCRdb reprocessed the PCR reads with MiXCR, giving one entry per CDR3 protein. Here the sample spans around 4,000 distinct CDR3 sequences, around 20% being singletons. CDR1 is SGHNT and CDR2 is YYREEE in the germline V gene (reference sequence). Trimming took 3 bases from V and 2 from J, leaving 6 bases between them. The CDR3 runs 13 residues. Specified treatment: approximately 9-day PBMC culture with coronavirus spike peptide pools or control peptides (ViraFEST assay). The sequence was collected from a human donor who had recovered from COVID-19. The sequenced sample consisted of CD4+ T cells from blood, cultured in vitro. This chain joins TRBV5-4 and TRBJ2-1; no reliable D call. This CDR3 reads CASSSMTYNEQFF. The CDR3 DNA reads TGTGCCAGCAGCTCCATGACCTACAATGAGCAGTTCTTC.